The present T cell receptor (beta chain) was sequenced within a study of blood T cell repertoires in COVID-19. Only in-frame clones appear in the TCRdb table, and some are missing; sequencing was by immunoSEQ multiplex PCR. The sample records 150,000 or so clones, roughly 86% being singletons. This clonotype was obtained from a woman aged 45-65 years with acute or convalescent COVID-19. The material sequenced was peripheral blood.

The CDR3 region has the DNA TGCGCCAGCAGCTTGCAGTGGAGCTCCTACAATGAGCAGTTCTTC. Its protein product is CASSLQWSSYNEQFF. The chain uses TRBV5-1 and TRBJ2-1; D is unclear. This CDR3 has 15 residues. Trimming stripped 1 base from V and 0 bases from J, with 8 bases between. From germline, CDR1 is SGHRS and CDR2 YFSETQ.